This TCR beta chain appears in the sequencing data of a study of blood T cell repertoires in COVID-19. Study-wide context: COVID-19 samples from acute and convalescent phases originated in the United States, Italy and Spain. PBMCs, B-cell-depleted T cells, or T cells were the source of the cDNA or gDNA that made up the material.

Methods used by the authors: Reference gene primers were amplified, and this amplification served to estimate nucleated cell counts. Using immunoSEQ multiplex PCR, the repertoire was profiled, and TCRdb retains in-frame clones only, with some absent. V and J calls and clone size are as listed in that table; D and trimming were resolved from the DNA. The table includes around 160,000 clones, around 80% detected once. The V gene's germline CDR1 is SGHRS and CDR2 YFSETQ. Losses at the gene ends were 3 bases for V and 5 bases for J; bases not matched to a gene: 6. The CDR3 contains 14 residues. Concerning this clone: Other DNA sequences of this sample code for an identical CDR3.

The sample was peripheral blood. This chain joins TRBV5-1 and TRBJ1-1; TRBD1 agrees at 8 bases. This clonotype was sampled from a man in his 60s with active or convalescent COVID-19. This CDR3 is CASSSGQGNTEAFF. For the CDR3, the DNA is TGCGCCAGCAGCTCCGGACAGGGCAATACTGAAGCTTTCTTT.